One and the same sample provided the 29 T cell receptor beta chains below, sequenced in a study of blood T cell repertoires in COVID-19. Clones were sequenced by immunoSEQ multiplex PCR, and TCRdb holds only the in-frame ones, with some missing. The repertoire holds 90,000 to 100,000 clones, with about four fifths as singletons. Sequenced input: peripheral blood. These receptors were obtained from a man aged 55-75 years with acute or convalescent COVID-19.

The chain couples TRBV21-1 to TRBJ2-5; TRBD1 reflects the table's D call only, with no check against the DNA. TRBV21-1 is described as a pseudogene. The CDR3 extends over 15 amino acids. The CDR3: CASIPGTVTKETQYF. The CDR3 DNA follows: TGTGCCAGCATCCCGGGGACAGTTACTAAAGAGACCCAGTACTTC.

The gene calls are TRBV19 and TRBJ1-5; possibly TRBD1 for D (6 bases). This CDR3 is built from 14 residues. The V and J ends lost 3 bases and 4 bases respectively, with 10 bases between them. Germline assignment: CDR1 LNHDA and CDR2 SQIVND (reference sequence). The chain's CDR3 is CASSMGTGNQPQHF. CDR3 nucleotides: TGTGCCAGTAGTATGGGAACAGGGAATCAGCCCCAGCATTTT.

The chain uses TRBV12-3 or TRBV12-4 and TRBJ1-2, with TRBD1 matching over 8 bases. The CDR3 has 13 amino acids. Losses at the gene ends were 6 bases for V and 6 bases for J; bases not matched to a gene: 6. The CDR3 sequence is CASRKQGGHGYTF. DNA for the CDR3: TGTGCCAGCAGGAAACAGGGGGGACATGGCTACACCTTC.

V gene TRBV30 combines with J gene TRBJ1-1; the match to TRBD1 covers 7 bases. CDR1 is GTSNPN and CDR2 is SVGIG in the germline V gene (reference sequence). Losses at the gene ends were 1 base for V and 4 bases for J; bases not matched to a gene: 9. This CDR3 is 15 amino acids long. CDR3 DNA: TGTGCCTGGAGTGACATTACAGGGGTGACCACTGAAGCTTTCTTT. Translation gives CAWSDITGVTTEAFF.

The chain combines TRBV19 with TRBJ2-3; TRBD2 is a possible D gene (6 bases). Germline-derived CDR1 and CDR2 are LNHDA and SQIVND (reference sequence). Trimming took 5 bases from V and 4 from J, leaving 13 bases between them. This CDR3 comprises 14 residues. In DNA, the CDR3 is TGTGCCAGTAGTCGGGGTCCGGGGGCAGATACGCAGTATTTT. Amino acids: CASSRGPGADTQYF.

The chain links TRBV5-4 to TRBJ1-1; D may be TRBD1 (5 bases). The CDR3 is made up of 13 amino acids. Germline V lookup: CDR1 SGHNT, CDR2 YYREEE (reference sequence). With 3 bases removed from V and 2 bases from J, the gap between germline ends came to 8 bases. The chain's CDR3 is CASSSDSNTEAFF. CDR3 nucleotides: TGTGCCAGCAGCTCAGACAGTAACACTGAAGCTTTCTTT.

The chain carries TRBV7-3 and TRBJ2-3; no definite D call. The germline V and J ends were trimmed by 5 bases and 2 bases, with 14 bases remaining between them. The CDR3 extends over 15 amino acids. Per the germline V gene, CDR1 is SGHTA and CDR2 is FQGTGA. CDR3 sequence: CASSPWQAPTDTQYF. As DNA, the CDR3 is TGTGCCAGCAGCCCCTGGCAGGCCCCCACAGATACGCAGTATTTT.

J is TRBJ2-1 and V is TRBV10-3, with D perhaps TRBD2 (6 bases). Per germline, CDR1 ENHRY and CDR2 SYGVKD. Trimming shortened V by 0 bases and J by 2 bases, and 11 bases separated the two germline ends. There are 16 residues in the CDR3. CDR3 DNA sequence: TGTGCCATCAGTGAGTCGACTAGTCACCCCTACAATGAGCAGTTCTTC. Protein: CAISESTSHPYNEQFF.

This sequence joins TRBV19 and TRBJ2-7, with a weak D call TRBD1 (6 bases). V lost 3 bases and J 2 bases, leaving 20 bases between the germline ends. This CDR3 is 17 amino acids long. In germline, CDR1 is LNHDA, CDR2 SQIVND (reference sequence). In DNA, the CDR3 is TGTGCCAGTAGTATTTCATTTTCGGACAGCTCCCCCTACGAGCAGTACTTC. Translation: CASSISFSDSSPYEQYF.

The rearrangement uses TRBV27 and TRBJ1-2, with TRBD1 as a possible D gene (5 bases). The germline V gene has CDR1 MNHEY and CDR2 SMNVEV (reference sequence). The CDR3 sequence is 14 residues long. Trimming stripped 6 bases from V and 4 bases from J, with 15 bases between. For the CDR3, the DNA is TGTGCCAGCAGCGCACGCCAGGGAAGCTATGGCTACACCTTC. Amino acid sequence: CASSARQGSYGYTF.

The chain employs TRBV7-2 and TRBJ1-2, with a weak D call TRBD1 (6 bases). Germline CDR1 is SGHTA and CDR2 is FQGNSA. CDR3 length equals 13 residues. V lost 11 bases and J 5 bases, leaving 18 bases between the germline ends. The CDR3 DNA reads as TGTGCCGTGAGGGGGGGGACAAAATATGGCTACACCTTC. It translates to CAVRGGTKYGYTF.

V is TRBV3-1 (or the pseudogene TRBV3-2) and J is TRBJ1-1; 8 bases fit TRBD1. The J segment lost 4 bases and the V segment lost 1 base, leaving 5 bases of the junction unmatched. Germline values: CDR1 LGHDT, CDR2 YNNKEL (reference sequence). The CDR3 has 15 amino acids. The CDR3 loop reads CASSQGQGAPTEAFF. The CDR3 region has the DNA TGTGCCAGCAGCCAAGGGCAGGGGGCGCCCACTGAAGCTTTCTTT.

The J gene is TRBJ1-4, the V gene TRBV7-9, with TRBD1 matching over 9 bases. The ends lost 1 base at V and 1 base at J; junction bases unmatched: 7. Germline-derived CDR1 and CDR2 are SEHNR and FQNEAQ (reference sequence). The CDR3 runs 18 residues. The CDR3 sequence is CASSLVRTGVGTNEKLFF. As DNA, the CDR3 is TGTGCCAGCAGCTTAGTCCGGACAGGGGTTGGAACTAATGAAAAACTGTTTTTT.

The chain is built from TRBV11-2 and TRBJ2-2; D may be TRBD1 (5 bases). The germline V gene has CDR1 SGHAT and CDR2 FQNNGV. CDR3 length: 18 amino acids. V lost 5 bases, J lost 1 base, and 20 bases lay in between. This CDR3 reads CASSLPNAGYGNTGELFF. The CDR3 nucleotides read TGTGCCAGCAGCCTACCCAATGCAGGGTACGGGAACACCGGGGAGCTGTTTTTT. The complete variable domain, with remaining parts taken from reference TRBV11-2 and TRBJ2-2, reads EAGVAQSPRYKIIEKRQSVAFWCNPISGHATLYWYQQILGQGPKLLIQFQNNGVVDDSQLPKDRFSAERLKGVDSTLKIQPAKLEDSAVYLCASSLPNAGYGNTGELFFGEGSRLTVL.

The rearrangement links TRBV2 to TRBJ1-2; the match to TRBD1 covers 11 bases. The J segment lost 6 bases and the V segment lost 7 bases, leaving 13 bases of the junction unmatched. Germline CDR1 is SNHLY and CDR2 is FYNNEI. The CDR3 totals 16 residues. The CDR3 nucleotides read TGTGCCAGCACGGGCCTCGGACAGGGGGCCAAGGATGGCTACACCTTC. It is translated as CASTGLGQGAKDGYTF.

This chain uses TRBV7-6 with TRBJ1-4; TRBD1 is a possible D gene (5 bases). The V gene's germline CDR1 is SGHVS and CDR2 FNYEAQ. This CDR3 comprises 15 residues. Trimming removed 7 bases at V and 3 bases at J, with 15 bases between. As DNA, the CDR3 is TGTGCCAGCACCGACTCCGGGGGACCTAATGAAAAACTGTTTTTT. This codes for CASTDSGGPNEKLFF.

For the CDR3, the DNA is TGCGCCAGCAGTGAAGAGGGGGCCTACGAGCAGTACTTC. This codes for CASSEEGAYEQYF. The chain uses TRBV10-2 and TRBJ2-7, with D perhaps matching TRBD1 (6 bases). CDR3 length: 13 residues. V was pared by 3 bases and J by 2 bases, with 8 bases between. Germline V gives CDR1 WSHSY, CDR2 SAAADI.

This rearrangement joins TRBV24-1 to TRBJ2-1; 10 positions agree with TRBD1. The length of the CDR3 is 16 residues. V gave up 6 bases and J gave up 9 bases; unmatched junction bases: 13. Germline values: CDR1 KGHDR, CDR2 SFDVKD. The CDR3 spells CATSPTGGKGESEQFF. The CDR3 region has the DNA TGTGCCACCAGTCCGACAGGGGGCAAAGGTGAAAGTGAGCAGTTCTTC.

This chain joins TRBV10-3 and TRBJ2-2; D perhaps matches TRBD2 (7 bases). Germline V lookup: CDR1 ENHRY, CDR2 SYGVKD. The CDR3 sequence is 16 residues long. Trimming removed 4 bases from V and 2 bases from J, with 14 bases in between. The CDR3 here is CAISATGGLNTGELFF. The DNA of the CDR3 is TGTGCCATCAGTGCAACGGGGGGCCTCAACACCGGGGAGCTGTTTTTT.

The chain joins TRBV29-1 to TRBJ2-3; 8 nucleotides agree with TRBD1. Germline values: CDR1 SQVTM, CDR2 ANQGSEA. This CDR3 has 17 amino acids. V was pared by 3 bases and J by 1 base, with 12 bases of the junction left unmatched. Written as DNA, the CDR3 is TGCAGCGTTGACGGATCGGCAGGGGGCGATGGCACAGATACGCAGTATTTT. It codes for CSVDGSAGGDGTDTQYF.

The V and J genes are TRBV19 and TRBJ1-1; D gene ambiguous. CDR1 is LNHDA, CDR2 SQIVND, per germline (reference sequence). CDR3 size: 13 residues. The V end was cut by 2 bases, the J end by 1 base, with 5 bases between. DNA for the CDR3: TGTGCCAGTAGTATATTGAGGAACACTGAAGCTTTCTTT. It translates to CASSILRNTEAFF.

This chain links TRBV5-6 with TRBJ1-1; 7 nucleotides line up with TRBD1. From germline, CDR1 is SGHDT and CDR2 YYEEEE. J gave up 2 bases and V 4 bases, and 5 bases lay outside the gene matches. This CDR3 is 14 amino acids long. The CDR3 protein is CASSNRGINTEAFF. CDR3 sequence (DNA): TGTGCCAGCAGCAACAGGGGAATTAACACTGAAGCTTTCTTT.

The genes are TRBV2 and TRBJ2-4, with 9 bases aligning to TRBD1. Looked up from germline, CDR1 is SNHLY and CDR2 is FYNNEI. The CDR3 covers 15 residues. The V gene end was trimmed by 4 bases and the J gene end by 2 bases; junction bases not matched to a gene: 3. The CDR3, as DNA: TGTGCCAGCAGTGGGGACAGGGTTTCCAAAAACATTCAGTACTTC. It specifies CASSGDRVSKNIQYF.

The rearrangement joins TRBV4-1 to TRBJ2-2, with TRBD2 matching 7 bases. The CDR3 length is 16 residues. V was clipped by 6 bases and J by 2 bases; unmatched bases: 9. CDR1 MGHRA and CDR2 YSYEKL come from the germline V gene. The CDR3 region is CASRIGEGLNTGELFF. The CDR3 DNA follows: TGCGCCAGCAGAATAGGGGAGGGCTTAAACACCGGGGAGCTGTTTTTT.

V and J are TRBV19 and TRBJ1-1; D unclear. Germline V lookup: CDR1 LNHDA, CDR2 SQIVND (reference sequence). V gave up 3 bases and J gave up 6 bases, with 8 bases separating them. The CDR3 has 12 residues. The CDR3 is CASSMLRAEAFF. The CDR3 DNA follows: TGTGCCAGTAGTATGCTCCGCGCTGAAGCTTTCTTT.

The chain uses TRBV7-3 and TRBJ2-1; no clear D gene. V lost 1 base to trimming and J lost 4 bases, with 5 bases between them. The V gene's germline CDR1 is SGHTA and CDR2 FQGTGA. This CDR3 region has 13 residues. The CDR3 spells CASSLNSYNEQFF. The DNA for the CDR3 is TGTGCCAGCAGCTTAAATAGTTACAATGAGCAGTTCTTC.

V usage is TRBV9 and J usage is TRBJ1-1, with a weak D call TRBD1 (5 bases). This CDR3 comprises 14 residues. Trimming shortened V by 4 bases and J by 11 bases, and 21 bases separated the two germline ends. In germline, CDR1 is SGDLS, CDR2 YYNGEE. The chain's CDR3 is CASSPREEGFRAFF. CDR3 sequence (DNA): TGTGCCAGCAGCCCGAGAGAGGAGGGGTTTAGGGCTTTCTTT.

The chain links TRBV3-1 (or the pseudogene TRBV3-2) to TRBJ2-1; 7 positions match TRBD2. J was trimmed by 6 bases and V by 4 bases; bases with no gene match: 6. The CDR3 extends over 14 amino acids. Germline assignment: CDR1 LGHDT and CDR2 YNNKEL (reference sequence). CDR3 coding DNA: TGTGCCAGCAGCCTGGGACTAACGAGCAATGAGCAGTTCTTC. This sequence encodes CASSLGLTSNEQFF.

The chain joins TRBV5-4 to TRBJ1-1; weak D call: TRBD1 (6 bases). Germline loops: CDR1 SGHNT, CDR2 YYREEE (reference sequence). The CDR3 length is 12 residues. The V end was cut by 0 bases, the J end by 8 bases, with 8 bases between. The DNA for the CDR3 is TGTGCCAGCAGCTTGGTTACAGGGGAAGCTTTCTTT. It specifies CASSLVTGEAFF.